Shown below are 20 T cell receptor beta chains from a single sample sequenced in a study of post-analysis software for immune sequencing data. Study-wide results and limits: TRBV5-6, TRBV5-1 and TRBV20-1 were among 4 or 5 TRBV segments more frequent in patients than controls.

The authors incorporated unique molecular identifiers into the TCR beta cDNA libraries. TCRdb processed the PCR reads anew with MiXCR; each CDR3 protein has one entry. Of fewer than 600,000 distinct CDR3 sequences in the sample, roughly 45% are singletons; the top ten hold around 10%. These TCRs are of unknown antigen specificity. The specimen was blood. All receptors come from a girl aged 10 to 17 with multiple sclerosis.

Notes on this clonotype: The junction departs from germline at one end; a sequencing error may be responsible. The chain carries TRBV7-7 and TRBJ2-1, with D hard to call. CDR3 length: 15 amino acids. CDR1 SSHAT and CDR2 FNYEAQ come from the germline V gene (reference sequence). The CDR3 DNA is TGTGCTAGCAGCGTGGACGGAGACCGATCCAATGAGCAGTTCTTC. Translating gives CASSVDGDRSNEQFF.

This chain joins TRBV30 and TRBJ2-1, with D perhaps matching TRBD2 (5 bases). CDR1 GTSNPN and CDR2 SVGIG come from the germline V gene (reference sequence). V lost 3 bases and J lost 7, with 13 bases in between. CDR3 length: 13 amino acids. CDR3 coding DNA: TGTGCCTGGAGAACTAGGCGAAGTAATGAGCAGTTCTTC. Translating gives CAWRTRRSNEQFF.

This chain connects TRBV28 to TRBJ2-6; D call uncertain. Germline V lookup: CDR1 MDHEN, CDR2 SYDVKM. This CDR3 is built from 20 residues. Trimming cost V 5 bases and J 1 base, with 24 bases left between them. Written as DNA, the CDR3 is TGTGCCAGCAGTCTCCCGGGCCGGAATCCCGAAGGGTCTGGGGCCAACGTCCTGACTTTC. It encodes CASSLPGRNPEGSGANVLTF.

This clonotype has just a few counts. The genes are TRBV14 and TRBJ2-1; TRBD2 aligns across 10 bases. CDR1 and CDR2 (germline): SGHDN, FVKESK. The CDR3 length is 22 residues. Trimming took 0 bases from V and 2 from J; bases not matched to a gene: 19. CDR3 sequence reads: CASSQEFMARRQAGGPYNEQFF. The CDR3 bases are TGTGCCAGCAGCCAAGAATTCATGGCTCGGCGTCAAGCGGGAGGGCCCTACAATGAGCAGTTCTTC.

The chain links TRBV5-6 to TRBJ2-5; 8 bases are shared with TRBD2. The germline CDR1 and CDR2 sequences are SGHDT and YYEEEE. The CDR3 sequence is 18 residues long. Trimming at V came to 0 bases and at J to 1 base, leaving 11 bases not matched to a gene. The DNA of the CDR3 is TGTGCCAGCAGCTTGGTTGCTGGGACTAGGGGATTCCAAGAGACCCAGTACTTC. Encoded protein: CASSLVAGTRGFQETQYF.

The rearrangement links TRBV9 to TRBJ2-1; D call uncertain. CDR3 length: 12 amino acids. Germline V gene sequence: CDR1 SGDLS, CDR2 YYNGEE. V lost 0 bases and J lost 8, with 6 bases in between. The CDR3 DNA is TGTGCCAGCAGCGTAGATCCCCATGAGCAGTTCTTC. Protein product: CASSVDPHEQFF.

The genes are TRBV27 and TRBJ2-7, with 7 bases lining up with TRBD1. V was pared by 8 bases and J by 5 bases, with 3 bases of the junction left unmatched. The CDR3 runs to 11 residues. From germline, CDR1 is MNHEY and CDR2 SMNVEV (reference sequence). Here the CDR3 DNA reads TGTGCCAGCTCCGGGACAGACGAGCAGTACTTC. Translation: CASSGTDEQYF.

V usage is TRBV15 and J usage is TRBJ2-1; TRBD2 is a possible D gene (6 bases). The CDR3 loop spans 16 amino acids. Germline V lookup: CDR1 LNHNV, CDR2 YYDKDF (reference sequence). Trimming took off 0 bases at V and 10 bases at J, with 19 bases between the two ends. The CDR3 nucleotides are TGTGCCACCAGCAGAGATCCCGGGACTCCCTTTTGGGAGCAGTTCTTC. Amino acids: CATSRDPGTPFWEQFF.

This clonotype showed up just a few times. The rearrangement joins TRBV6-1 to TRBJ2-5, with 8 nucleotides matching TRBD2. V shed 7 bases and J 6 bases; nucleotides not matched to a gene: 7. The germline V gene encodes CDR1 MNHNS and CDR2 SASEGT. The CDR3 extends over 13 amino acids. The CDR3 nucleotides read TGTGCCAGCATTCCAGCGGGAGAGCAGACCCAGTACTTC. Translated: CASIPAGEQTQYF.

This clonotype was seen ten or more times. V and J are TRBV5-1 and TRBJ2-2; TRBD1 matches 10 bases. The CDR3 contains 16 residues. J gave up 1 base and V 4 bases, and 4 bases lay outside the gene matches. Germline CDR1 and CDR2: SGHRS and YFSETQ. CDR3 loop: CASSGTGALNTGELFF. The CDR3 nucleotides are TGCGCCAGCAGCGGGACAGGGGCCCTGAACACCGGGGAGCTGTTTTTT. The whole variable domain, remainder taken from reference TRBV5-1 and TRBJ2-2, is KAGVTQTPRYLIKTRGQQVTLSCSPISGHRSVSWYQQTPGQGLQFLFEYFSETQRNKGNFPGRFSGRQFSNSRSEMNVSTLELGDSALYLCASSGTGALNTGELFFGEGSRLTVL.

This chain links TRBV20-1 with TRBJ2-3; 8 nucleotides line up with TRBD2. Germline assignment: CDR1 DFQATT and CDR2 SNEGSKA (reference sequence). Losses at the gene ends were 3 bases for V and 2 bases for J; bases not matched to a gene: 4. CDR3 size: 14 residues. CDR3 sequence (DNA): TGCAGTGCTAGTCAAGCGGGAGACACAGATACGCAGTATTTT. Translating it yields CSASQAGDTDTQYF.

In DNA, the CDR3 is TGCAGTGCTAGGTCGTACATCCTGAGCTCCTACGAGCAGTACTTC. It codes for CSARSYILSSYEQYF. The chain has TRBV20-1 and TRBJ2-7, with no clear D. Trimming removed 3 bases from V and 0 bases from J, with 15 bases in between. CDR1 and CDR2 from the germline V gene are DFQATT and SNEGSKA (reference sequence). The CDR3 spans 15 residues.

The V and J genes are TRBV10-3 and TRBJ2-5, with TRBD2 matching 10 bases. Judging by the DNA end, TRBJ2-7 fits better; the J call may be wrong. This CDR3 spans 15 amino acids. From germline, CDR1 is ENHRY and CDR2 SYGVKD. The DNA for the CDR3 is TGTGCCATCAGTGACGGGAGCGGGAGGGCCAGCGAGCAGTACTTC. Translating it yields CAISDGSGRASEQYF.

This clonotype was seen once. The genes are TRBV11-2 and TRBJ1-1; no clear D gene. V lost 3 bases and J lost 0, with 8 bases in between. The V gene's germline CDR1 is SGHAT and CDR2 FQNNGV. CDR3 length equals 14 residues. The CDR3 region is CASSFFTMNTEAFF. The CDR3 DNA is TGTGCCAGCAGCTTCTTTACCATGAACACTGAAGCTTTCTTT.

This clonotype appeared a single time. The chain joins TRBV20-1 to TRBJ2-4; TRBD2 matches 9 bases. TRBJ2-7 explains the end of the DNA better; the J call may be wrong. CDR3 length: 15 amino acids. The germline V gene has CDR1 DFQATT and CDR2 SNEGSKA (reference sequence). Here the CDR3 DNA reads TGCAGTGCTGGGGTGGGGAGCGGGGGGATCTACGAGCAGTACTTC. Its protein is CSAGVGSGGIYEQYF.

The V and J genes are TRBV20-1 and TRBJ1-2, with a possible D match to TRBD1 (5 bases). Germline V gene sequence: CDR1 DFQATT, CDR2 SNEGSKA (reference sequence). With 1 base removed from V and 1 base from J, the gap between germline ends came to 13 bases. CDR3 size: 15 residues. The CDR3 is CSARVQNRLNYGYTF. CDR3 nucleotides: TGCAGTGCTAGAGTTCAGAACAGGCTTAACTATGGCTACACCTTC.

CDR3 amino acids: CASSSPTGRVTEAFF. CDR3 sequence (DNA): TGTGCCAGCAGCTCACCGACGGGGAGGGTCACTGAAGCTTTCTTT. The chain combines TRBV7-9 with TRBJ1-1; no reliable D call. The CDR3 loop spans 15 amino acids. Trimming shortened V by 4 bases and J by 4 bases, and 16 bases separated the two germline ends. CDR1 SEHNR and CDR2 FQNEAQ come from the germline V gene (reference sequence).

The chain joins TRBV20-1 to TRBJ2-3; 9 positions agree with TRBD2. CDR3 length equals 15 residues. Germline CDR1 DFQATT, CDR2 SNEGSKA (reference sequence). V was clipped by 3 bases and J by 2 bases; unmatched bases: 6. The DNA of the CDR3 is TGCAGTGCTAGGGCTAGCGGGACCCTCACAGATACGCAGTATTTT. Protein product: CSARASGTLTDTQYF.

This rearrangement joins TRBV18 to TRBJ2-6; D is uncertain. The CDR3 has 15 amino acids. Germline V gene data show CDR1 as KGHSH and CDR2 as LQKENI. V lost 3 bases, J lost 1 base, and 7 bases lay in between. The CDR3 reads CASSPWNSGANVLTF. CDR3 sequence (DNA): TGTGCCAGCTCACCGTGGAATTCTGGGGCCAACGTCCTGACTTTC.

The V call is TRBV7-8, the J call TRBJ2-6; 7 positions match TRBD1. Germline CDR1 and CDR2: SGHVS and FQNEAQ. Trimming took 5 bases from V and 4 from J; bases not matched to a gene: 5. CDR3 length: 15 residues. The CDR3 spells CASSRQGAGANVLTF. The CDR3 DNA sequence: TGTGCCAGCAGCCGACAGGGCGCAGGGGCCAACGTCCTGACTTTC.